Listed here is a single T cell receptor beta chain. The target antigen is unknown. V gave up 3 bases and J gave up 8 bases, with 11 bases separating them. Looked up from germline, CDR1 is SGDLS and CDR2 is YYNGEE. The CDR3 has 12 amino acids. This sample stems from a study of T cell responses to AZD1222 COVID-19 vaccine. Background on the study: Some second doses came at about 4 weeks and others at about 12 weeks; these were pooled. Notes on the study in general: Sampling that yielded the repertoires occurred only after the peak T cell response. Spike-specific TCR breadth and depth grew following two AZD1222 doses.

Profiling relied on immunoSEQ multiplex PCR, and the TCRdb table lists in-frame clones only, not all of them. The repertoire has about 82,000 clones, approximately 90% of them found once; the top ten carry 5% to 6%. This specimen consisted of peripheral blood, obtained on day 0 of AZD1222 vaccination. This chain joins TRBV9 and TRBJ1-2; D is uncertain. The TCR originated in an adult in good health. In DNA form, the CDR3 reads TGTGCCAGCAGCGCCCCTTTTCCAGGCTACACCTTC. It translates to CASSAPFPGYTF.